Listed below are T cell receptor beta chains from one sample, sequenced in a study of T cells in Graves' hyperthyroidism and ophthalmopathy. TCRdb itself ran the multiplex PCR reads through MiXCR, one entry per CDR3 protein. The repertoire includes some 700,000 distinct CDR3 sequences, roughly 17% of them detected once, and 15% to 18% sits in the top ten. What was sequenced was blood. Source of these receptors: a man aged 50-59 years with Graves' hyperthyroidism. Both conserved end residues are part of each CDR3. The order of the fields is V gene, D gene, J gene, clone size, CDR3 protein, CDR3 DNA. A D gene is named only where the DNA matches it firmly. Size values are once, few and many counts, or a class for expanded clones, and some rows have none.

TRBV12-3/TRBV12-4,TRBD2,TRBJ2-2,many,CASSLAGTSGIFPGELFF,TGTGCCAGCAGTTTAGCCGGGACTAGCGGGATATTTCCCGGGGAGCTGTTTTTT
TRBV6-1,TRBD2,TRBJ2-5,once,CASRGLAGAGPETQYF,TGTGCCAGCAGAGGACTAGCGGGAGCGGGCCCAGAGACCCAGTACTTC
TRBV18,TRBD1,TRBJ1-1,NA,CASSRGGQPNTEAFF,TGTGCCAGCTCACGAGGGGGACAGCCGAACACTGAAGCTTTCTTT
TRBV20-1,NA,TRBJ2-3,few,CSARKYPNQADTQYF,TGCAGTGCTAGAAAGTACCCGAATCAGGCAGATACGCAGTATTTT
TRBV7-3,NA,TRBJ1-6,few,CASSLTGGSPLHF,TGTGCCAGCAGCTTAACTGGGGGTTCACCCCTCCACTTT
TRBV29-1,NA,TRBJ2-7,many,CSGGENEQYF,TGCAGCGGGGGGGAGAACGAGCAGTACTTC
TRBV19,TRBD1,TRBJ1-1,many,CASSSGTDYMNTEAFF,TGTGCCAGTAGTAGCGGGACAGACTACATGAACACTGAAGCTTTCTTT
TRBV3-1,TRBD1,TRBJ1-5,NA,CASSQGARGYQPQHF,TGTGCCAGCAGCCAAGGCGCCAGGGGGTATCAGCCCCAGCATTTT
TRBV29-1,TRBD1,TRBJ1-1,NA,CSVEPNRGLNTEAFF,TGCAGCGTTGAGCCTAACAGGGGGCTGAACACTGAAGCTTTCTTT
TRBV12-3/TRBV12-4,NA,TRBJ2-7,many,CASSIRPAYEQYF,TGTGCCAGCAGTATCAGACCGGCCTACGAGCAGTACTTC
TRBV10-3,NA,TRBJ1-2,many,CAISVGDYPHYGYTF,TGTGCCATCAGTGTTGGTGACTACCCCCACTATGGCTACACCTTC
TRBV7-6,TRBD2,TRBJ2-1,many,CASSPQSLAGPNEQFF,TGTGCCAGCAGCCCCCAATCACTAGCGGGTCCCAATGAGCAGTTCTTC
TRBV30,NA,TRBJ1-5,many,CAWSGQTHQPQHF,TGTGCCTGGAGTGGGCAGACTCATCAGCCCCAGCATTTT
TRBV29-1,NA,TRBJ2-2,many,CSVIGTPQGTGELFF,TGCAGCGTCATCGGGACACCACAGGGCACCGGGGAGCTGTTTTTT
TRBV6-2/TRBV6-3,NA,TRBJ1-4,many,CASRIEATNEKLFF,TGTGCCAGCAGGATAGAAGCAACTAATGAAAAACTGTTTTTT
TRBV19,TRBD2,TRBJ2-7,few,CASRLAGDYEQYF,TGTGCCAGTAGACTAGCGGGAGATTACGAGCAGTACTTC
TRBV6-1,TRBD1,TRBJ2-4,many,CASSDQTGVDIQYF,TGTGCCAGCAGTGACCAGACAGGGGTCGACATTCAGTACTTC